A selection of T cell receptor beta chains follows, all from one sample in a study of T-cell reconstitution after alpha-beta-depleted transplantation in children. Using its own MiXCR run on the PCR reads, TCRdb lists one record per CDR3 protein. The sample consists of about 980,000 distinct CDR3 sequences, roughly 29% of them appearing once. Sequencing used PBMCs, mostly from graft donor cells, obtained 360 days after TCRalphabeta/CD19-depleted stem cell transplant. The receptors here all came from a boy younger than two who had a stem cell transplant for SCID, so the T cells may come from the graft donor. Each CDR3 is given with its conserved first and last residue. Fields, in order: clone size, J gene, D gene, V gene, CDR3 DNA, CDR3 protein. The D gene is left open where the match is weak. Only some rows state a clone size, as once, few, many or a class for expanded clones.

NA TRBJ2-1 NA TRBV11-2 TGTGCCAGCAGCTTAGGTAGTAGTCAGGAGTTCTTC CASSLGSSQEFF
NA TRBJ2-2 TRBD1 TRBV5-1 TGCGCCAGCAGCCACCAGACAGGGCGGAACACCGGGGAGCTGTTTTTT CASSHQTGRNTGELFF
NA TRBJ2-6 TRBD1 TRBV11-1 TGTGCCAGCAGCCGGACAGGGGTGGTCCACTCTGGGGCCAACGTCCTGACTTTC CASSRTGVVHSGANVLTF
NA TRBJ2-7 NA TRBV5-1 TGCGCCAGCAGCTCGGACTCGACGGGAACTCGGCAGTACTTC CASSSDSTGTRQYF
few TRBJ2-3 NA TRBV4-3 TGCGCCAGCAGCCCGTGGGGAAGGGGGACCTCCGATTATACGCAGTATTTT CASSPWGRGTSDYTQYF
NA TRBJ2-7 NA TRBV5-1 TGCGCCAGCAGCAGATGGACAGTCTCCTACGAGCAGTACTTC CASSRWTVSYEQYF
many TRBJ1-5 NA TRBV5-1 TGCGCCAGCAGCTTGGGGGGGAATAGCAATCAGCCCCAGCATTTT CASSLGGNSNQPQHF
NA TRBJ1-1 TRBD1 TRBV4-2 TGTGCCAGCAGCCAGCCTACAGGGGGCTACGGCACTGAAGCTTTCTTT CASSQPTGGYGTEAFF
NA TRBJ1-4 NA TRBV10-3 TGTGCCATCAGGGCGGACGGCCTGAATGAGGGAAAACTGTTTTTT CAIRADGLNEGKLFF
NA TRBJ2-1 NA TRBV28 TGTGCCAGCACTTTACGTTCAAAGAGGCTCACAGGGTTCAATGAGCAGTTCTTC CASTLRSKRLTGFNEQFF
few TRBJ2-5 NA TRBV7-9 TGTGCCAGCAGCTTAAAGGTGGATCAAGAGACCCAGTACTTC CASSLKVDQETQYF
NA TRBJ2-5 NA TRBV6-1 TGTGCCAGCAGCCAAGCCGAGGGGACCCCCGGGACCCAGTACTTC CASSQAEGTPGTQYF
many TRBJ2-3 TRBD1 TRBV12-3/TRBV12-4 TGTGCCAGCAGTTTGACCAGGGGGCGGCGGGATACGCAGTATTTT CASSLTRGRRDTQYF
many TRBJ1-5 NA TRBV27 TGTGCCAGCAGTTTACTCGGGGGCCAGCCCCAGCATTTT CASSLLGGQPQHF
NA TRBJ1-5 NA TRBV28 TGTGCCAGCAGTTTGGGAATCAGCAGCAATCAGCCCCAGCATTTT CASSLGISSNQPQHF
many TRBJ2-6 NA TRBV20-1 TGCAGTGCTAGACCCAGGGGATTCGGGGCCAACGTCCTGACTTTC CSARPRGFGANVLTF
NA TRBJ2-5 NA TRBV5-1 TGCGCCAGCAGCTTGGGAGGGAACGCCGAGACCCAGTACTTC CASSLGGNAETQYF
NA TRBJ2-5 TRBD1 TRBV4-2 TGTGCCAGCAGCCAAGGACAGGGGGCTTCGTACCAAGAGACCCAGTACTTC CASSQGQGASYQETQYF
NA TRBJ1-1 TRBD1 TRBV7-9 TGTGCCAGCAGCTTAGGGACAGGCGAGTTT CASSLGTGEF
NA TRBJ1-1 NA TRBV20-1 TGCAGTGCCGAGACCCCCCTAAGGGAGAATCTGAACACTGAAGCTTTCTTT CSAETPLRENLNTEAFF
NA TRBJ1-2 TRBD1 TRBV7-9 TGTGCCAGCAGCCCCTCGGCGGTACAGGGGTACTATGGCTACACCTTC CASSPSAVQGYYGYTF
NA TRBJ1-4 NA TRBV9 TGTGCCAGCAGCGCTCCGGGACGGGGTAATGAAAAACTGTTTTTT CASSAPGRGNEKLFF
many TRBJ1-1 NA TRBV20-1 TGCAGTGCTAGATCGGGGAAGAGGACTGAAGCTTTCTTT CSARSGKRTEAFF
NA TRBJ2-3 NA TRBV2 TGTGCCAGCAGTGCCAGGGGGGCAGATACGCAGTATTTT CASSARGADTQYF
few TRBJ2-3 NA TRBV11-2 TGTGCCAGCAGCTTAGAGACCTTGGGAGATACGCAGTATTTT CASSLETLGDTQYF
NA TRBJ2-7 TRBD1 TRBV10-3 TGTGCCATCAGTGGCCCCTCCGACAGGGCGCGGGCCTACGAGCAGTACTTC CAISGPSDRARAYEQYF
few TRBJ2-5 NA TRBV20-1 TGCAGTGCTAGAGATCGGGGAGGGACCCAGTACTTC CSARDRGGTQYF
few TRBJ2-1 TRBD1 TRBV5-1 TGCGCCAGCAGCTCGGACAGGGGGCTCACAAGTGAGCAGTTCTTC CASSSDRGLTSEQFF
NA TRBJ2-7 TRBD2 TRBV10-3 TGTGCCACCAGTCGCGGGGGGTCGGGCTCCTACGAGCAGTACTTC CATSRGGSGSYEQYF
few TRBJ1-1 TRBD1 TRBV27 TGTGCCAGCAGTTTAAGGGGGCAGGGTGGGAACACTGAAGCTTTCTTT CASSLRGQGGNTEAFF
NA TRBJ2-7 TRBD1 TRBV7-2 TGTGCCAGCAGCCCAGTCGGACAGGGCTTCTCCTACGATCAGTACTTC CASSPVGQGFSYDQYF
NA TRBJ1-5 TRBD1 TRBV6-1 TGTGCCAGCAATCCTAGACAGGGGAATCAGCCCCAGCATTTT CASNPRQGNQPQHF
NA TRBJ1-1 NA TRBV29-1 TGCAGCGTTGACGGGTACACTGAAGCTTTCTTT CSVDGYTEAFF
few TRBJ1-2 NA TRBV18 TGTGCCAGCTCAACGACAACAGACTATGGCTACACCTTC CASSTTTDYGYTF
NA TRBJ1-1 TRBD1 TRBV2 TGTGCCAGCAGGAGACAGGGGACGAACACTGAAGCTTTCTTT CASRRQGTNTEAFF
few TRBJ2-1 NA TRBV11-2 TGTGCCAGCAGCCCCCTTAGCGGTTACAATGAGCAGTTCTTC CASSPLSGYNEQFF
NA TRBJ2-1 TRBD2 TRBV4-3 TGCGCCAGCAGCCAAGATCTAACTAGCGGGGGATTATTGAATGAGCAGTTCTTC CASSQDLTSGGLLNEQFF
many TRBJ2-7 NA TRBV15 TGTGCCACCAGCAGAGATGGCGGCTCCTACGAGCAGTACTTC CATSRDGGSYEQYF
NA TRBJ1-6 NA TRBV7-3 TGTGCCAGCAGCTTAACGCGAGGGGATAATTCACCCCTCCACTTT CASSLTRGDNSPLHF
NA TRBJ2-3 NA TRBV20-1 TGCAGTGCTTACCGGTCGGGAGATACGCAGTATTTT CSAYRSGDTQYF
NA TRBJ2-3 TRBD1 TRBV20-1 TGCAGTGCTAGAGATTTGGGACAGGGAGGCACAGATACGCAGTATTTT CSARDLGQGGTDTQYF
NA TRBJ1-5 NA TRBV29-1 TGCAGCGTTGGGCAAGGGAGTCAGCCCCAGCATTTT CSVGQGSQPQHF
few TRBJ2-7 TRBD1 TRBV20-1 TGCAGTGCTAGTTGGACAGGGGGATTTCTCTGGGAGCAGTACTTC CSASWTGGFLWEQYF
once TRBJ1-1 NA TRBV12-3/TRBV12-4 TGTGTCAGCAGTTTTCGCGACACCAGGAACACTGAAGCTTTCTTT CVSSFRDTRNTEAFF
NA TRBJ1-2 NA TRBV12-3/TRBV12-4 TGTGCCAGCAGTTTACGTTTAGGGGCGGGGGGCTACACCTTC CASSLRLGAGGYTF
few TRBJ2-7 TRBD2 TRBV7-9 TGTGCCAGCAGCTTAGCTGGTCTAGCGGGGGGCGAGCAGTACTTC CASSLAGLAGGEQYF
NA TRBJ2-5 TRBD2 TRBV27 TGTGCCAGCAGTCCCAGGACTAGCGGGGGTCTGGAGACCCAGTACTTC CASSPRTSGGLETQYF
NA TRBJ2-5 NA TRBV7-6 TGTGCCAGCAGCTTTTTCGGCGGGGGCAGTGGGGAGACCCAGTACTTC CASSFFGGGSGETQYF
NA TRBJ2-3 NA TRBV29-1 TGCAGCGTCATCGGGCCAGGGGGGACAGATACGCAGTATTTT CSVIGPGGTDTQYF
NA TRBJ2-7 TRBD1 TRBV20-1 TGCAGTGCCTGGGACAGGATTCTACGGGAGCAGTACTTC CSAWDRILREQYF